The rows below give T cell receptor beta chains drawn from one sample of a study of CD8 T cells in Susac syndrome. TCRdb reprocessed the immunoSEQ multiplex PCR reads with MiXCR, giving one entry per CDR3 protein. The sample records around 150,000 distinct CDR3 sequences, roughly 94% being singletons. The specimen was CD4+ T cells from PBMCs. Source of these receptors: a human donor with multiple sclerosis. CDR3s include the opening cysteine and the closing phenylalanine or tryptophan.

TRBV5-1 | CASSLGTAATNEKLFF
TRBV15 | CATSRDLSLQETQYF
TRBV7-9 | CASSLTINEQFF
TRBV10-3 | CAITRGGGVGGTYNEQFF
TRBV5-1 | CASSTPARAYEQYF
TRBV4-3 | CASSQVPGQGADTGELFF
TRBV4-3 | CASSQVGGGETQYF
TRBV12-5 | CASGPPSGRGETQYF
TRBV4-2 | CAPGRGQGCEQYF
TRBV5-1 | CASSDRAGYGYTF
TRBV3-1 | CASSQTNRNGYTF